This TCR beta chain came from a study of blood T cell repertoires in COVID-19 (dated by TCRdb to 2020 to 2022). About the investigation overall: Samples covering the acute and convalescent phases of COVID-19 were provided by collaborators in the United States, Italy and Spain. The material from the prospective study consisted of cDNA or gDNA derived from T cells, B-cell-depleted T cells, or PBMCs. The dataset comprised deeply sampled blood TCRbeta repertoires from subjects exposed to, actively infected with, or recovered from COVID-19. The repertoires were made available in a free public database intended to serve as a resource for research on the immune response to SARS-CoV-2. Samples were obtained from the ongoing ImmuneRACE study (first 160 participants) and from over 1,000 subjects provided by 6 global collaborators. Sample metadata almost always included a de-identified subject ID, COVID-19 status, age in years and sex. Where HLA class I and class II types were available, the types were taken from metadata supplied by the sample provider, not from assay-based typing.

The immunoSEQ Assay, a bias-controlled multiplex PCR, was used to amplify TCRbeta CDR3 regions from genomic DNA. As for the original processing: The number of nucleated cells in each sample was estimated from the amplification of reference gene primers within the assay. Sequence reads were collapsed and filtered to measure the absolute abundance of every unique TCRbeta CDR3 rearrangement. For each sample, productive Simpson clonality was calculated as the square root of Simpson's diversity index over productive rearrangements. The table was pulled from immuneACCESS by TCRdb, which kept in-frame rearrangements only. Such tables lose some clones; where checked, under half of the loss comes from unresolved V genes, and the rest has no known cause. That table is the source of V, J and clone size, and D and trimming were worked out from the DNA. The sample contains some 45,000 clones, 70% to 80% of them found a single time. In total, the top ten clones hold around 19% of the sample.

Results and caveats for the whole study, not just this receptor: The amount of clinical and demographic metadata varied by source and participant and was provided uncurated.

Spanning cysteine to phenylalanine, the CDR3 consists of 14 amino acids. Kept here is only the CDR3 DNA, which spans 42 bases and is read in frame from base 1. CDR1 SNHLY and CDR2 FYNNEI were looked up in the germline V gene. Whole blood was collected in K2EDTA tubes by collaborating institutions according to the institutions' own protocols. For TCRbeta analysis, collaborators shipped samples in one of three forms: frozen whole blood, isolated PBMCs, or DNA extracted from either of those sample types. This clone showed up just once. Its binding antigen is unknown. An end of the junction differs from the germline gene, which may be a read error.

This receptor was obtained from a man between 65 and 79 years old with acute or convalescent COVID-19. Specimen: peripheral blood. This chain joins TRBV2 to TRBJ2-5; possibly the D gene is TRBD2, per 7 matching bases. The DNA sequence is as follows: TGTGCCAGCAGTGCTGGGGGGGGGCAAGGGACCCAGTACTTC. Its coded protein is CASSAGGGQGTQYF.